The 18 T cell receptor beta chains listed next were all sequenced from one sample in a study of blood T cell repertoires in COVID-19. Here immunoSEQ multiplex PCR was the method, and the copy in TCRdb shows in-frame clones only, minus some. The sample records around 310,000 clones, 89% being singletons. Sequenced sample: PBMCs or T cells enriched from blood (not recorded which). The origin of the receptors is a young woman who had recovered from COVID-19.

V is TRBV5-4 and J is TRBJ2-1; tentative D call: TRBD2 (6 bases). The ends were cut back, 4 bases at V and 9 bases at J, with 17 bases in the middle. CDR1 is SGHNT, CDR2 YYREEE, per germline (reference sequence). The CDR3 extends over 14 amino acids. CDR3 sequence (DNA): TGTGCCAGCAGCCGAGCCCCCCTCGGGGGTGAGCAGTTCTTC. Its protein is CASSRAPLGGEQFF.

The genes are TRBV10-3 and TRBJ2-1; 10 bases match TRBD2. The CDR3 has 13 amino acids. From germline, CDR1 is ENHRY and CDR2 SYGVKD. The trim removed 8 bases at V and 5 bases at J, leaving 3 bases unmatched. The chain's CDR3 is CAIGLAGDNEQFF. For the CDR3, the DNA is TGTGCCATCGGTCTAGCGGGGGACAATGAGCAGTTCTTC.

The chain uses TRBV5-1 and TRBJ1-6; D gene uncertain. Germline V CDR1 and CDR2: SGHRS, YFSETQ. The CDR3 contains 13 residues. Trimming stripped 1 base from V and 10 bases from J, with 9 bases between. DNA of the CDR3: TGCGCCAGCAGCTTGAGTGAGCAATCACCCCTCCACTTT. Encoded protein: CASSLSEQSPLHF.

The CDR3 DNA is TGTGCCAGCGAGCGGGAGAGCTTCACAGATACGCAGTATTTT. Its translation: CASERESFTDTQYF. The V call is TRBV2, the J call TRBJ2-3, with 8 bases identical to TRBD2. Germline values: CDR1 SNHLY, CDR2 FYNNEI. V shed 8 bases, J shed 2 bases, and the junction held 6 bases outside the gene matches. This CDR3 has 14 residues.

The CDR3 is CASGRWGDEQFF. In DNA, the CDR3 is TGTGCCAGCGGGCGTTGGGGGGATGAGCAGTTCTTC. The J gene is TRBJ2-1, the V gene TRBV2, with D maybe TRBD2 (6 bases). Trimming took off 8 bases at V and 8 bases at J, with 13 bases between the two ends. The CDR3 extends over 12 amino acids. Germline CDR1 and CDR2: SNHLY and FYNNEI.

The chain uses TRBV3-1 (or the pseudogene TRBV3-2) and TRBJ2-1, with a weak D call TRBD1 (5 bases). Trimming took off 1 base at V and 9 bases at J, with 10 bases between the two ends. Germline V gene lookup returns CDR1 LGHDT and CDR2 YNNKEL (reference sequence). This CDR3 comprises 13 residues. CDR3 coding DNA: TGTGCCAGCAGCCAAGGGGGCCCGGGTGAGCAGTTCTTC. Translating it yields CASSQGGPGEQFF.

The chain employs TRBV5-6 and TRBJ2-5; D possibly corresponds to TRBD2 (5 bases). The V end lost 6 bases, the J end lost 4 bases, and 13 bases lay between the germline ends. The CDR3 is 13 amino acids. Germline V gene data show CDR1 as SGHDT and CDR2 as YYEEEE. The CDR3 region has the DNA TGTGCCAGCACTACTAGGGTTACAGAGACCCAGTACTTC. Encoded protein: CASTTRVTETQYF.

The J gene is TRBJ2-1, the V gene TRBV5-1; 7 bases are shared with TRBD2. Trimming removed 4 bases from V and 2 bases from J; junction bases left unmatched: 9. CDR1 is SGHRS and CDR2 is YFSETQ in the germline V gene. This CDR3 is 16 amino acids long. CDR3 in DNA: TGCGCCAGCAGCCCGGAACTAGCGAGAACCTACAATGAGCAGTTCTTC. Amino acid sequence: CASSPELARTYNEQFF. Full variable domain (outside the CDR3, taken from reference TRBV5-1 and TRBJ2-1): KAGVTQTPRYLIKTRGQQVTLSCSPISGHRSVSWYQQTPGQGLQFLFEYFSETQRNKGNFPGRFSGRQFSNSRSEMNVSTLELGDSALYLCASSPELARTYNEQFFGPGTRLTVL.

The chain has TRBV4-1 and TRBJ2-7; a weak D match, TRBD2 (5 bases). Trimming shortened V by 1 base and J by 3 bases, and 13 bases separated the two germline ends. Germline CDR1 reads MGHRA; CDR2 reads YSYEKL. The CDR3 contains 15 residues. The CDR3 spells CASSQGYAGGYEQYF. CDR3 bases: TGCGCCAGCAGCCAAGGGTATGCGGGCGGCTACGAGCAGTACTTC.

The rearrangement uses TRBV11-2 and TRBJ2-1; 12 bases are shared with TRBD2. CDR1 SGHAT and CDR2 FQNNGV come from the germline V gene. This CDR3 comprises 16 residues. V was pared by 0 bases and J by 7 bases, with 4 bases of the junction left unmatched. The CDR3 nucleotides are TGTGCCAGCAGCTTAGACCTAGCGGGAGGGTCAAATGAGCAGTTCTTC. Translation: CASSLDLAGGSNEQFF.

Written as DNA, the CDR3 is TGTGCCAGCAGCTTCCCCCTAGCGGGGACCAACAATGAGCAGTTCTTC. This gives the protein CASSFPLAGTNNEQFF. The chain has TRBV7-2 and TRBJ2-1, with 9 bases lining up with TRBD2. Trimming removed 3 bases from V and 5 bases from J; junction bases left unmatched: 8. Germline CDR1 reads SGHTA; CDR2 reads FQGNSA. This CDR3 comprises 16 residues. The full variable domain, in which reference TRBV7-2 and TRBJ2-1 provide the parts outside the CDR3, is GAGVSQSPSNKVTEKGKDVELRCDPISGHTALYWYRQSLGQGLEFLIYFQGNSAPDKSGLPSDRFSAERTGGSVSTLTIQRTQQEDSAVYLCASSFPLAGTNNEQFFGPGTRLTVL.

The J gene is TRBJ1-1, the V gene TRBV5-1, with a tentative D call TRBD1 (5 bases). V shed 1 base and J shed 5 bases, with 12 bases lying between them. This CDR3 is built from 14 residues. The germline V gene encodes CDR1 SGHRS and CDR2 YFSETQ. CDR3 sequence reads: CASSLPARDTEAFF. The CDR3 DNA sequence: TGCGCCAGCAGCTTGCCGGCCAGGGATACTGAAGCTTTCTTT.

The chain joins TRBV6-5 to TRBJ1-1, with TRBD1 matching 8 bases. CDR3 size: 14 residues. Germline V CDR1 and CDR2: MNHEY, SVGAGI. Trimming took 5 bases from V and 2 from J; bases not matched to a gene: 4. This chain's CDR3 is CASSPQGANTEAFF. The DNA of the CDR3 is TGTGCCAGCAGTCCTCAGGGGGCCAACACTGAAGCTTTCTTT.

This clone was detected only a few times. The V gene is TRBV14, the J gene TRBJ1-1; D call uncertain. The CDR3 has 16 residues. Germline assignment: CDR1 SGHDN and CDR2 FVKESK. The V end was cut by 4 bases, the J end by 8 bases, with 23 bases between. The CDR3 loop is CASSPAREGYLNEAFF. CDR3 in DNA: TGTGCCAGCAGCCCAGCTCGTGAGGGTTACCTTAACGAAGCTTTCTTT.

The CDR3 region is CASSYGQGGVGGELFF. Here the CDR3 DNA reads TGTGCCAGCAGTTACGGTCAGGGAGGAGTGGGCGGGGAGCTGTTTTTT. The chain couples TRBV6-6 to TRBJ2-2, with D maybe TRBD2 (6 bases). Trimming took 2 bases from V and 7 from J, leaving 17 bases between them. This CDR3 comprises 16 residues. Germline assignment: CDR1 MNHNY and CDR2 SVGAGI (reference sequence).

The chain uses TRBV28 and TRBJ1-1; D is uncertain. The CDR3 is 12 amino acids. Trimming left V 6 bases short and J 1 base short, with 6 bases between. CDR1 and CDR2 (germline): MDHEN, SYDVKM. This chain's CDR3 is CASRRENTEAFF. Written as DNA, the CDR3 is TGTGCCAGCAGGCGAGAGAACACTGAAGCTTTCTTT.

The chain employs TRBV7-3 and TRBJ1-1, with a weak D call TRBD1 (6 bases). CDR3 length equals 14 residues. Trimming removed 4 bases at V and 5 bases at J, with 14 bases between. Germline CDR1 SGHTA, CDR2 FQGTGA. The CDR3 protein is CASSSLGGRTEAFF. The CDR3 DNA follows: TGTGCCAGCAGCTCGCTCGGGGGGCGAACTGAAGCTTTCTTT. The entire variable domain, with the rest obtained from reference TRBV7-3 and TRBJ1-1, is as follows: GAGVSQTPSNKVTEKGKYVELRCDPISGHTALYWYRQSLGQGPEFLIYFQGTGAADDSGLPNDRFFAVRPEGSVSTLKIQRTERGDSAVYLCASSSLGGRTEAFFGQGTRLTVV.

The V gene is TRBV7-3, the J gene TRBJ2-1; a weak D match, TRBD1 (5 bases). CDR1 and CDR2 from the germline V gene are SGHTA and FQGTGA. With 2 bases removed from V and 3 bases from J, the gap between germline ends came to 11 bases. This CDR3 is built from 15 residues. The CDR3 here is CASSLSVGDYNEQFF. In DNA, the CDR3 is TGTGCCAGCAGCTTATCTGTAGGGGACTACAATGAGCAGTTCTTC.